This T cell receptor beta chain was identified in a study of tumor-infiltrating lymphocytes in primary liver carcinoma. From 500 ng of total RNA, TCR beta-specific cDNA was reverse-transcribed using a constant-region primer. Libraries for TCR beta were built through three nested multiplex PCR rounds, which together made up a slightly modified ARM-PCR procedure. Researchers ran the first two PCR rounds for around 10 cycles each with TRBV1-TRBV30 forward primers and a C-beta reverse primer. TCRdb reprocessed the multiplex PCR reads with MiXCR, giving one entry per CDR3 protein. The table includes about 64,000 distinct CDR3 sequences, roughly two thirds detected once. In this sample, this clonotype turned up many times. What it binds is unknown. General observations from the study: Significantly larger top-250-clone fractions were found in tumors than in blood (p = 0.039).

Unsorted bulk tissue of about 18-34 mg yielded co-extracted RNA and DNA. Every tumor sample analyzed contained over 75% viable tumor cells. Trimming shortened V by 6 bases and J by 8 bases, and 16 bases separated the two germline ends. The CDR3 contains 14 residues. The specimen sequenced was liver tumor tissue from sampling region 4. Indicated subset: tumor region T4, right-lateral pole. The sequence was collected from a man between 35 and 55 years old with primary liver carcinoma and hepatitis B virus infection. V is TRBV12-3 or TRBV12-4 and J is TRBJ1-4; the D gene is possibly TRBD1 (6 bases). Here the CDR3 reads CASSDRRAGEKLFF. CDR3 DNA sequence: TGTGCCAGCAGCGACAGGCGGGCGGGGGAAAAACTGTTTTTT.